The T cell receptor beta chain described here comes from a study of identical twins. Each CDR3 protein is one row after TCRdb ran MiXCR on the 5' RACE reads. This sample has around 1.7 million distinct CDR3 sequences, with under 35% found just once. Study-wide results and limits: Reduced insertions were recorded for abundant cord blood beta clonotypes, with no such pattern in memory repertoires. Among out-of-frame alpha sequences shared by twins, low generation probability occurred in excess.

A few counts support this clonotype. What it binds is unknown. This may be a read error, as it is one base from a much larger clone. The CDR3 spans 10 residues. Trimming shortened V by 8 bases and J by 7 bases, and 12 bases separated the two germline ends. The germline CDR1 and CDR2 sequences are SQVTM and ANQGSEA. The origin of this receptor is a newborn girl in good health. V is TRBV29-1 and J is TRBJ2-7; tentatively, D is TRBD2 (6 bases). Sequencing was carried out using cord blood. The CDR3 DNA is TGCAGCCACGGGAGCAATGAGCAGTACTTC. This translates into CSHGSNEQYF.